A single sample is the source of the 19 T cell receptor beta chains below, sequenced in a study of T cell repertoires in cytomegalovirus infection. TCRdb re-analysed the reads in MiXCR, keeping a single row per CDR3 protein. The profile shows roughly 230,000 distinct CDR3 sequences, around 6.6% of them singletons. The sample consisted of PBMCs. These receptors were obtained from a human donor in good health (CMV status not recorded). Some clones in this sample may be carry-over from other donors' samples.

This clonotype was recorded many times. The chain is built from TRBV6-5 and TRBJ2-2; possibly TRBD1 for D (6 bases). V gave up 7 bases and J gave up 0 bases, with 18 bases separating them. The CDR3 consists of 17 residues. Germline V gene sequence: CDR1 MNHEY, CDR2 SVGAGI. The CDR3 here is CASKIQGRDTNTGELFF. In nucleotides, the CDR3 is TGTGCCAGCAAAATACAGGGTCGGGACACGAACACCGGGGAGCTGTTTTTT.

This clonotype has at least ten counts. This rearrangement joins TRBV29-1 to TRBJ2-2; possibly TRBD2 for D (7 bases). There are 12 residues in the CDR3. Germline CDR1 SQVTM, CDR2 ANQGSEA. V shed 7 bases and J shed 6 bases, with 12 bases lying between them. CDR3 amino acids: CSAPGGAGELFF. For the CDR3, the DNA is TGCAGCGCCCCGGGGGGCGCCGGGGAGCTGTTTTTT.

This clonotype was counted many times. The chain is built from TRBV28 and TRBJ1-4; TRBD1 is a possible D gene (5 bases). CDR1 and CDR2 from the germline V gene are MDHEN and SYDVKM. The CDR3 has 16 amino acids. Trimming left V 4 bases short and J 5 bases short, with 17 bases between. This chain's CDR3 is CASSSVVAGENEKLFF. For the CDR3, the DNA is TGTGCCAGCAGTTCCGTTGTGGCGGGGGAAAATGAAAAACTGTTTTTT.

This clonotype was seen ten or more times. V and J are TRBV4-3 and TRBJ2-1; D perhaps matches TRBD2 (5 bases). Germline V gives CDR1 LGHNA, CDR2 YSLEER. This CDR3 is built from 16 residues. V shed 0 bases and J shed 9 bases, with 18 bases lying between them. CDR3 sequence reads: CASSQDQMGSSGEQFF. The CDR3 bases are TGCGCCAGCAGCCAAGATCAGATGGGGAGTTCGGGTGAGCAGTTCTTC.

This clonotype showed up many times. V is TRBV7-2 and J is TRBJ2-2, with D unclear. The germline V gene encodes CDR1 SGHTA and CDR2 FQGNSA. This CDR3 is built from 15 residues. The ends were cut back, 2 bases at V and 3 bases at J, with 10 bases in the middle. DNA for the CDR3: TGTGCCAGCAGCTTAAGTTCCTCCCACACCGGGGAGCTGTTTTTT. It translates to CASSLSSSHTGELFF.

The sample holds many counts of this clonotype. The V call is TRBV6-1, the J call TRBJ2-7, with 8 positions matching TRBD1. With V trimmed by 2 bases and J by 0 bases, 3 bases remained unmatched. From germline, CDR1 is MNHNS and CDR2 SASEGT. The CDR3 totals 15 residues. The CDR3 nucleotides are TGTGCCAGCAGTGAAACAGGGGGATACTCCTACGAGCAGTACTTC. This gives the protein CASSETGGYSYEQYF.

This clonotype was observed many times. The chain recombines TRBV10-2 with TRBJ2-1; 13 bases align to TRBD2. The germline V gene encodes CDR1 WSHSY and CDR2 SAAADI. The CDR3 sequence is 17 residues long. The trim removed 6 bases at V and 3 bases at J, leaving 8 bases unmatched. The CDR3 nucleotides are TGCGCCAGCAGCCCTACTAGCGGGGGGGCCTTCTACAATGAGCAGTTCTTC. It encodes CASSPTSGGAFYNEQFF.

This clonotype was recorded at least ten times. The chain carries TRBV20-1 and TRBJ2-7; D possibly corresponds to TRBD1 (5 bases). Germline assignment: CDR1 DFQATT and CDR2 SNEGSKA (reference sequence). CDR3 length: 15 residues. V was pared by 0 bases and J by 4 bases, with 16 bases between. The CDR3 sequence is CSARDPRGAGYEQYF. CDR3 DNA: TGCAGTGCTAGAGACCCAAGGGGCGCAGGTTACGAGCAGTACTTC.

In its sample, this clonotype was seen many times. The V and J genes are TRBV6-2 or TRBV6-3 and TRBJ2-2; perhaps TRBD1 as D (6 bases). The germline V gene encodes CDR1 MNHEY and CDR2 SVGEGT. V dropped 3 bases and J dropped 4 bases, with 12 bases sitting between them. The CDR3 consists of 15 residues. For the CDR3, the DNA is TGTGCCAGCAGTTATAAGGACAGAAGCACCGGGGAGCTGTTTTTT. This encodes CASSYKDRSTGELFF.

This clonotype was seen at least ten times. The chain employs TRBV6-5 and TRBJ2-7; D possibly corresponds to TRBD1 (6 bases). V shed 5 bases and J shed 5 bases, with 16 bases lying between them. CDR3 size: 14 residues. In germline, CDR1 is MNHEY, CDR2 SVGAGI. CDR3 bases: TGTGCCAGCAGTACCGGGACACTCTTGGACGAGCAGTACTTC. Protein sequence: CASSTGTLLDEQYF.

This clonotype has a count of ten or more. V is TRBV6-2 or TRBV6-3 and J is TRBJ2-1; maybe TRBD2 (6 bases). This CDR3 contains 12 residues. The germline V and J ends were trimmed by 11 bases and 2 bases, with 10 bases remaining between them. The germline V gene encodes CDR1 MNHEY and CDR2 SVGEGT. DNA of the CDR3: TGTGCCGCTCGCGGGGCCTACAATGAGCAGTTCTTC. It translates to CAARGAYNEQFF.

This clonotype was seen a few times. This chain joins TRBV12-3 or TRBV12-4 and TRBJ1-1; D possibly corresponds to TRBD1 (6 bases). There are 15 residues in the CDR3. V was clipped by 8 bases and J by 6 bases, with 22 bases between them. The CDR3 protein is CASSQEAGEISEAFF. DNA for the CDR3: TGTGCCAGCTCCCAAGAGGCAGGGGAAATCTCTGAAGCTTTCTTT.

This clonotype was found a few times. The rearrangement uses TRBV5-6 and TRBJ2-3; 8 nucleotides match TRBD1. Germline V gene sequence: CDR1 SGHDT, CDR2 YYEEEE. CDR3 length equals 16 residues. The junction had 7 bases not matched to a gene; V was cut back by 0 bases and J by 4 bases. The CDR3 loop is CASSLDTGGRSDTQYF. In DNA form, the CDR3 reads TGTGCCAGCAGCTTGGATACAGGGGGGAGGTCAGATACGCAGTATTTT.

A remark on this clonotype: One junction end does not reproduce the germline sequence, and a read error may be involved. J is TRBJ1-6 and V is TRBV6-2 or TRBV6-3; possible D gene TRBD1, 5 bases. Germline V gene sequence: CDR1 MNHEY, CDR2 SVGEGT. The CDR3 totals 14 residues. The CDR3 region has the DNA TGTGCCACAACCGACAGTGCGATGGTGTCACACCTCCACTTT. This gives the protein CATTDSAMVSHLHF.

This clonotype was recorded at least ten times. The rearrangement joins TRBV2 to TRBJ1-2; 10 bases are a match to TRBD1. CDR3 size: 16 residues. The germline gives CDR1 SNHLY, CDR2 FYNNEI. Trimming removed 6 bases from V and 4 bases from J; junction bases left unmatched: 11. CDR3 in DNA: TGTGCCAGCAGAGAGACGTGGACAGGGGGTATCTATGGCTACACCTTC. It encodes CASRETWTGGIYGYTF.

This clonotype was seen repeatedly, ten times or more. As DNA, the CDR3 is TGTGCCACCAGCAGAGATTTGGGGTTCACTGAAGCTTTCTTT. Translating gives CATSRDLGFTEAFF. J is TRBJ1-1 and V is TRBV15; D not certain. Germline-derived CDR1 and CDR2 are LNHNV and YYDKDF (reference sequence). CDR3 length: 14 amino acids. Trimming removed 0 bases at V and 4 bases at J, with 9 bases between.

About this clonotype itself: This clone may be a read error of a much larger clone one base away. The chain has TRBV12-3 or TRBV12-4 and TRBJ2-1; a possible D gene is TRBD1 (5 bases). V lost 5 bases, J lost 12 bases, and 17 bases lay in between. The CDR3 covers 13 residues. The CDR3 here is CASSTDSCNPQFF. CDR3 bases: TGTGCCAGCAGTACCGACAGCTGCAACCCGCAGTTCTTC.

This clonotype has ten or more counts. The chain recombines TRBV6-2 or TRBV6-3 with TRBJ1-5, with 10 bases matching TRBD1. CDR1 MNHEY and CDR2 SVGEGT come from the germline V gene. This CDR3 region has 17 residues. The J segment lost 4 bases and the V segment lost 6 bases, leaving 12 bases of the junction unmatched. In nucleotides, the CDR3 is TGTGCCAGCAGGAAACACCCGGGACAGGGGCTGAATCAGCCCCAGCATTTT. Amino acid sequence: CASRKHPGQGLNQPQHF.

This clonotype has only a few counts. The chain recombines TRBV12-3 or TRBV12-4 with TRBJ1-5; 7 bases agree with TRBD1. The CDR3 consists of 15 residues. After removal of 2 bases from V and 6 bases from J, the junction contained 7 bases not matched to a gene. CDR3 bases: TGTGCCAGCAGTTTAAATAGACAGGGAGGTCAGCCCCAGCATTTT. This translates into CASSLNRQGGQPQHF.